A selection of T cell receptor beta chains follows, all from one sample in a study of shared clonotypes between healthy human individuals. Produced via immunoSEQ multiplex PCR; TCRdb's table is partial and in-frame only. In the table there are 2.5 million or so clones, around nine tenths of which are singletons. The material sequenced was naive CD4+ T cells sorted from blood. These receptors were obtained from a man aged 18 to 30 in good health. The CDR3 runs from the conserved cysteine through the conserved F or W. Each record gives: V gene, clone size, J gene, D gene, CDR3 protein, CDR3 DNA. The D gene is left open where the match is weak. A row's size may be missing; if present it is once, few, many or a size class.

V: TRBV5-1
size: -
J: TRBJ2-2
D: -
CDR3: CASSLRANTGELFF
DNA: TGCGCCAGCAGTTTGAGGGCTAACACCGGGGAGCTGTTTTTT

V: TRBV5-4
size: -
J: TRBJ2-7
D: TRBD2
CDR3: CASSLSGVYEQYF
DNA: TGTGCCAGCAGCTTAAGCGGGGTGTACGAGCAGTACTTC

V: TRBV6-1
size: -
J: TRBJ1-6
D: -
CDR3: CASGLGLRYNSPLHF
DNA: TGTGCCAGCGGGCTTGGACTGCGATATAATTCACCCCTCCACTTT

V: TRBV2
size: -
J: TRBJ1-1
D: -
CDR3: CATQTEGNTEAFF
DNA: TGTGCCACCCAGACAGAGGGGAACACTGAAGCTTTCTTT

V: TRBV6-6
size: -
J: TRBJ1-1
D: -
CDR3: CASSQPNTEAFF
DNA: TGTGCCAGCAGCCAGCCGAACACTGAAGCTTTCTTT

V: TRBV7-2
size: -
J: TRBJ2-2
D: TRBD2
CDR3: CASSTRRLAGNTGELFF
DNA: TGTGCCAGCAGCACTAGGAGACTAGCGGGAAACACCGGGGAGCTGTTTTTT

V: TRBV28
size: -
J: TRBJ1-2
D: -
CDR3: CASKLKTTDYGYTF
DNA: TGTGCCAGCAAACTCAAGACAACCGACTATGGCTACACCTTC

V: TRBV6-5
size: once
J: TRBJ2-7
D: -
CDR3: CASSYEGGSYEQYF
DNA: TGTGCCAGCAGTTACGAGGGCGGGTCCTACGAGCAGTACTTC

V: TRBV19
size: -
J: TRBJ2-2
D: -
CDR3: CASRVRTKTGELFF
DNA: TGTGCCAGTAGGGTCAGGACGAAGACCGGGGAGCTGTTTTTT

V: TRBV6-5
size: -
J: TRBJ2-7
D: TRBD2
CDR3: CASSELAGVGYEQYF
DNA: TGTGCCAGCAGCGAACTAGCGGGAGTGGGGTACGAGCAGTACTTC

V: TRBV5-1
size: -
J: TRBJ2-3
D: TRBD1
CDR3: CASSVGSGTGGDDTQYF
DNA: TGCGCCAGCAGCGTGGGGTCTGGAACAGGGGGCGATGATACGCAGTATTTT